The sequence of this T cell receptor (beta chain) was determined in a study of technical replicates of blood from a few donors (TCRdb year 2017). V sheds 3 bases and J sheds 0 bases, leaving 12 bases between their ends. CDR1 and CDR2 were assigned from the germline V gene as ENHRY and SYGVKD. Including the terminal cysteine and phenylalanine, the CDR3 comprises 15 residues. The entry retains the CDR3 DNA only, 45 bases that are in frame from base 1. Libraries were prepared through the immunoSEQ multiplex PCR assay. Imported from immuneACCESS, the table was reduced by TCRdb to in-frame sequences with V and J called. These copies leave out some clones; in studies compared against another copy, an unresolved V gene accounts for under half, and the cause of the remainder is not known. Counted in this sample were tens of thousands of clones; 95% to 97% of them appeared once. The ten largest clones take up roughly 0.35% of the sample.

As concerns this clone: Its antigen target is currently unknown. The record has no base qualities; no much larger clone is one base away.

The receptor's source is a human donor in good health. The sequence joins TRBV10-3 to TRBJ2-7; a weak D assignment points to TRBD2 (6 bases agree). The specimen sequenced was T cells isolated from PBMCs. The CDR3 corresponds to CAISDIGGSSYEQYF. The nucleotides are TGTGCCATCAGTGATATCGGGGGTAGCTCCTACGAGCAGTACTTC.